A selection of T cell receptor beta chains follows, all from one sample in a study of post-analysis software for immune sequencing data. MiXCR was run by TCRdb on the PCR reads, yielding one entry per CDR3 protein. Seen here are hundreds of thousands of distinct CDR3 sequences, under 70% observed once, and the top ten hold approximately 4.4%. Sequencing was done on a sample of blood. Receptors originate from a girl aged 5-17 years with multiple sclerosis. CDR3s include the opening cysteine and the closing phenylalanine or tryptophan. A D gene is named only where the DNA matches it firmly. The listing skips clone size in some rows; elsewhere it reads once, few, many or a size class.

j_gene	abundance	d_gene	v_gene	len	CDR3nt	CDR3aa
TRBJ2-7	.	.	TRBV5-1	17	TGCGCCAGCAGCCTCTCAACTCCAGGAGGACCGGCTTACGAGCAGTACTTC	CASSLSTPGGPAYEQYF
TRBJ1-6	once	TRBD1	TRBV20-1	15	TGCAGTGCTTCCTATTCCCGGGACAGTGGTTCACCCCTCCACTTT	CSASYSRDSGSPLHF
TRBJ1-5	.	.	TRBV7-3	15	TGTGCCAGCAGCGTTGACGGGACTTCCAATCAGCCCCAGCATTTT	CASSVDGTSNQPQHF
TRBJ2-7	once	.	TRBV20-1	16	TGCAGTGTTAGAGGGGAAGGGCTAGCGACTCCCTACGAGCAGTACTTC	CSVRGEGLATPYEQYF
TRBJ2-1	.	TRBD2	TRBV20-1	15	TGCAGTGCTAGGCTAGCGGGAATTCGTTACAATGAGCAGTTCTTC	CSARLAGIRYNEQFF
TRBJ2-7	few	.	TRBV12-3/TRBV12-4	13	TGTGCCAGCACCGGACAGCTCGCCTACGAGCAGTACTTC	CASTGQLAYEQYF
TRBJ2-5	.	.	TRBV7-2	14	TGTGCCAGCAGCCCCCTCGGGGGAGTAATGGAGCAGTACTTC	CASSPLGGVMEQYF
TRBJ2-5	.	TRBD2	TRBV27	15	TGTGCCAGCAGTTGGGGGGGACGATCCCAAGAGACCCAGTACTTC	CASSWGGRSQETQYF
TRBJ1-4	.	.	TRBV2	15	TGTGCCAGCAGTGTGGAGGCGGCGACTAATGAAAAACTGTTTTTT	CASSVEAATNEKLFF
TRBJ2-2	.	TRBD1	TRBV5-1	15	TGCGCCAGCAGCCACAGGGGCACGAACACCGGGGAGCTGTTTTTT	CASSHRGTNTGELFF
TRBJ1-5	.	TRBD1	TRBV19	17	TGTGCCAGTAGGGGACAGGGGAGGATCATGGGCAATCAGCCCCAGCATTTT	CASRGQGRIMGNQPQHF
TRBJ2-7	.	TRBD2	TRBV29-1	12	TGCAGCGGCCAACGGGGGGGCGGAGAGCAGTACTTC	CSGQRGGGEQYF
TRBJ2-7	.	TRBD2	TRBV14	15	TGTGCCAGCAGCCAAGTGGGAGGGTTTCAGGACGAGCAGTACTTC	CASSQVGGFQDEQYF
TRBJ2-7	.	.	TRBV29-1	12	TGCAGCGTTGAGGTGGTTCCCTACGAGCAGTACTTC	CSVEVVPYEQYF
TRBJ2-3	.	TRBD2	TRBV6-6	16	TGTGCCAGCAGTTATGAGGGCGGGGGGATGCCAGATACGCAGTATTTT	CASSYEGGGMPDTQYF
TRBJ2-1	.	TRBD2	TRBV20-1	16	TGCAGTGCTTTACGGACTAGCGGGAGTAAGTACAATGAGCAGTTCTTC	CSALRTSGSKYNEQFF
TRBJ2-3	.	.	TRBV29-1	13	TGCAGCGGTGACTACCAAGGGGGAGATACGCAGTATTTT	CSGDYQGGDTQYF